This T cell receptor (beta chain) stems from a study of chemoradiotherapy in HPV16-positive cancers. Study-wide points: For HPV16-positive patients, expanding HPV-responsive T cells associated with longer recurrence-free survival.

Over chemoradiotherapy, repertoires were sampled more than once. Here immunoSEQ multiplex PCR was the method, and the copy in TCRdb shows in-frame clones only, minus some. This sample has around 17,000 clones; roughly two thirds occur once, and the top ten carry approximately 8%. CDR1 is SGHRS, CDR2 YFSETQ, per germline. Trimming took 4 bases from V and 8 from J; bases not matched to a gene: 23. CDR3 length: 19 amino acids. Worth noting for this clone: Its specificity is unknown.

Sequencing was performed on tumor tissue, taken from a patient who underwent chemoradiotherapy. This sequence joins TRBV5-1 and TRBJ2-3, with 9 bases fitting TRBD2. The sequence came from a human donor with HPV-associated anogenital cancer. CDR3 sequence (DNA): TGCGCCAGCAGCATGGACAGAATCATGTTTAGCGGGGGCTTCTTTACGCAGTATTTT. This sequence encodes CASSMDRIMFSGGFFTQYF.